This TCR beta chain emerged from a study of T cells in localized non-small cell lung cancer. Notes on the study in general: Greater blood T cell density accompanied longer overall survival. Adjacent uninvolved lung tissue had the highest T cell clonality, exceeding tumor. The appearance of a median roughly 53 of the top 100 tumor clones was seen in adjacent lung.

Data came from immunoSEQ multiplex PCR; TCRdb stores just in-frame clones and leaves some out. In the table there are fewer than 25,000 clones, approximately 87% of which are singletons. Germline CDR1 PRHDT, CDR2 FYEKMQ (reference sequence). Trimming shortened V by 0 bases and J by 4 bases, and 7 bases separated the two germline ends. CDR3 length: 14 residues. Regarding this clone: Its target is unknown.

Here the sequenced sample was peripheral blood, taken before any cancer treatment. The J gene is TRBJ1-5, the V gene TRBV13; TRBD1 is a possible D gene (6 bases). The receptor was derived from a woman aged 40-75 years with stage I lung adenocarcinoma. The CDR3 protein is CASSLGQGNQPQHF. The CDR3 DNA follows: TGTGCCAGCAGCTTAGGACAGGGAAATCAGCCCCAGCATTTT.